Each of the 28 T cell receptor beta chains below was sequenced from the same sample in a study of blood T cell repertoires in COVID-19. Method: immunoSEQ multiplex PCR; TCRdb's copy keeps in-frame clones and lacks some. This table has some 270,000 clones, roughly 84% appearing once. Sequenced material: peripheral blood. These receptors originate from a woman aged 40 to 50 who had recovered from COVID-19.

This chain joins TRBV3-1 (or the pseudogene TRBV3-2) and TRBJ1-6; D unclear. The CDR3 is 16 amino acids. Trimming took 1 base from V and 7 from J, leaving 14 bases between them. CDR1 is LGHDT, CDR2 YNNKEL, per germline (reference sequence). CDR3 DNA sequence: TGTGCCAGCAGCCAAGCCCCAACAGTCCAGAATTCACCCCTCCACTTT. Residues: CASSQAPTVQNSPLHF.

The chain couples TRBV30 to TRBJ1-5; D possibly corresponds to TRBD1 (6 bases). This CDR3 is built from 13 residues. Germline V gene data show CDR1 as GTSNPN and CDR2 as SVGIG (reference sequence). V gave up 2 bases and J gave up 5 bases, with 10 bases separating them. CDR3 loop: CAWSLQGYQPQHF. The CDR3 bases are TGTGCCTGGAGTTTACAGGGTTATCAGCCCCAGCATTTT. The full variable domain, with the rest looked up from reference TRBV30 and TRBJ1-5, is SQTIHQWPATLVQPVGSPLSLECTVEGTSNPNLYWYRQAAGRGLQLLFYSVGIGQISSEVPQNLSASRPQDRQFILSSKKLLLSDSGFYLCAWSLQGYQPQHFGDGTRLSIL.

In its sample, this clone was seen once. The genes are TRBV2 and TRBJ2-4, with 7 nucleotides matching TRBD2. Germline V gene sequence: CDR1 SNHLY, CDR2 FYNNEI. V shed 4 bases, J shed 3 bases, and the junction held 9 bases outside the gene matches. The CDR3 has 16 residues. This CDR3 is CASSGRGGEIKNIQYF. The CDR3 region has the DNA TGTGCCAGCAGTGGTAGGGGAGGGGAGATCAAAAACATTCAGTACTTC.

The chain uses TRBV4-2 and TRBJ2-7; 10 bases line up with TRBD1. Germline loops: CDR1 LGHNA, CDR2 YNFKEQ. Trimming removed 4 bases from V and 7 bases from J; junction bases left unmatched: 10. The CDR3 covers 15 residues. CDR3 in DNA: TGTGCCAGCAGCCCTGAGGGACAGGGGAGCGGGGAGCAGTACTTC. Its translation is CASSPEGQGSGEQYF.

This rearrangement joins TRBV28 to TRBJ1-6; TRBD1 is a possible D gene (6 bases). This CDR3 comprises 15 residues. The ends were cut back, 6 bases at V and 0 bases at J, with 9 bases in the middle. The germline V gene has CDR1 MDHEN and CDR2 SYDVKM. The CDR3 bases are TGTGCCAGCAGGGAGGACAGCTCCTATAATTCACCCCTCCACTTT. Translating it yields CASREDSSYNSPLHF. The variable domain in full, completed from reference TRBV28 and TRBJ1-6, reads DVKVTQSSRYLVKRTGEKVFLECVQDMDHENMFWYRQDPGLGLRLIYFSYDVKMKEKGDIPEGYSVSREKKERFSLILESASTNQTSMYLCASREDSSYNSPLHFGNGTRLTVT.

The CDR3 is CASSHSGVASNQPQHF. The CDR3 DNA sequence: TGTGCCAGCAGCCACTCCGGGGTCGCCTCCAATCAGCCCCAGCATTTT. The chain employs TRBV5-5 and TRBJ1-5; D gene uncertain. This CDR3 is built from 16 residues. Trimming removed 4 bases at V and 3 bases at J, with 17 bases between. Germline CDR1 and CDR2: SGHKS and YYEKEE (reference sequence).

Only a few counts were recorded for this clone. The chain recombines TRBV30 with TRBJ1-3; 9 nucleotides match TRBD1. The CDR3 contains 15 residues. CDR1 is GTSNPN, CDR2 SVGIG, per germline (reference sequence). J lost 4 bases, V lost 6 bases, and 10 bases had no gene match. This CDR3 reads CACTTRTGDGNTIYF. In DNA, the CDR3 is TGTGCCTGTACGACGAGGACAGGGGACGGAAACACCATATATTTT.

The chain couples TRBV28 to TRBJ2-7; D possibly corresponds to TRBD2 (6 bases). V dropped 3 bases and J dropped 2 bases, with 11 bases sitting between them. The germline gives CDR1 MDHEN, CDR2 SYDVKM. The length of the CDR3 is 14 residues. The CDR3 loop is CASSFLGGTYEQYF. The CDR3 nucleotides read TGTGCCAGCAGTTTCCTGGGAGGCACCTACGAGCAGTACTTC.

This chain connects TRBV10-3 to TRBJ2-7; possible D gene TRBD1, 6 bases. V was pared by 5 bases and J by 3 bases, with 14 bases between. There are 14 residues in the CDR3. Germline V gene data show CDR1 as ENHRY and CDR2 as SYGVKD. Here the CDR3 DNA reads TGTGCCATCAGTATCGACAGGACTGGCTACGAGCAGTACTTC. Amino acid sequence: CAISIDRTGYEQYF.

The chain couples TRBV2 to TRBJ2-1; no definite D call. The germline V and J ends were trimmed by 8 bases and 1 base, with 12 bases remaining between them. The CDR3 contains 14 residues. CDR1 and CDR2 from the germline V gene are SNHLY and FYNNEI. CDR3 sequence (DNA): TGTGCCAGCGCCTTCGGTCGATCCTACAATGAGCAGTTCTTC. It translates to CASAFGRSYNEQFF.

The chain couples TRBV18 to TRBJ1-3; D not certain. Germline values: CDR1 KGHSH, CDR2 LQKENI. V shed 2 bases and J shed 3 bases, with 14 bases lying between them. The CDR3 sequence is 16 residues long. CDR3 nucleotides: TGTGCCAGCTCACCAGACGGGGTTGTGTATGGAAACACCATATATTTT. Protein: CASSPDGVVYGNTIYF.

The chain's CDR3 is CASSPFGDSSYEQYF. The CDR3 DNA sequence: TGTGCCAGCAGCCCCTTCGGGGACAGCTCCTACGAGCAGTACTTC. The rearrangement uses TRBV6-5 and TRBJ2-7; 7 bases are shared with TRBD1. This CDR3 is 15 amino acids long. J lost 0 bases, V lost 6 bases, and 8 bases had no gene match. In germline, CDR1 is MNHEY, CDR2 SVGAGI.

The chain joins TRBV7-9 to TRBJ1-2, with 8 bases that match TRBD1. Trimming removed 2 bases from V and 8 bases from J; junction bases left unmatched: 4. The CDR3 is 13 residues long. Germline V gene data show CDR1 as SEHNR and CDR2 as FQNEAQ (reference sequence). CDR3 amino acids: CASSLQGASGYTF. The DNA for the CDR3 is TGTGCCAGCAGCTTACAGGGGGCCAGCGGCTACACCTTC.

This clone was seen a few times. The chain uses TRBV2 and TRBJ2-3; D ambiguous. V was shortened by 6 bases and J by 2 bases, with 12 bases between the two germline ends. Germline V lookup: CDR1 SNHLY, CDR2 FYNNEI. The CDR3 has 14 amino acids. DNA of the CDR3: TGTGCCAGCAGCCGCAGTCTCCACACAGATACGCAGTATTTT. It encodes CASSRSLHTDTQYF. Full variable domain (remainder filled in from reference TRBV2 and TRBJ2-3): EPEVTQTPSHQVTQMGQEVILRCVPISNHLYFYWYRQILGQKVEFLVSFYNNEISEKSEIFDDQFSVERPDGSNFTLKIRSTKLEDSAMYFCASSRSLHTDTQYFGPGTRLTVL.

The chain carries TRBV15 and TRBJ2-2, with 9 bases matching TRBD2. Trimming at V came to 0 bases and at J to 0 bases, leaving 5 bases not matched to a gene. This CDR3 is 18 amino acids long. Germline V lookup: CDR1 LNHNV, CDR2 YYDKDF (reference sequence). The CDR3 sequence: CATSRDLAGGANTGELFF. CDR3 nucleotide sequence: TGTGCCACCAGCAGAGATTTGGCGGGGGGGGCGAACACCGGGGAGCTGTTTTTT. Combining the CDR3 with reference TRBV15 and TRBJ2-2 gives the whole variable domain DAMVIQNPRYQVTQFGKPVTLSCSQTLNHNVMYWYQQKSSQAPKLLFHYYDKDFNNEADTPDNFQSRRPNTSFCFLDIRSPGLGDTAMYLCATSRDLAGGANTGELFFGEGSRLTVL.

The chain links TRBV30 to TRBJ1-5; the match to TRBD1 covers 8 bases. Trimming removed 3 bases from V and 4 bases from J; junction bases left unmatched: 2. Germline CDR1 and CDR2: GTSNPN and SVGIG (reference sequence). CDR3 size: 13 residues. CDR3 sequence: CAWSHRGNQPQHF. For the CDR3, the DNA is TGTGCCTGGAGCCACAGGGGGAATCAGCCCCAGCATTTT.

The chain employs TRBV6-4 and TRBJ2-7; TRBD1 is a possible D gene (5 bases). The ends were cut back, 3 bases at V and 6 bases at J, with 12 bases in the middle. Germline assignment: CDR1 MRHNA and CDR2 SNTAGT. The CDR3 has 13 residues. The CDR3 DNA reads TGTGCCAGCAGTGAACGGACATCCCTCGAGCAGTACTTC. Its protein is CASSERTSLEQYF.

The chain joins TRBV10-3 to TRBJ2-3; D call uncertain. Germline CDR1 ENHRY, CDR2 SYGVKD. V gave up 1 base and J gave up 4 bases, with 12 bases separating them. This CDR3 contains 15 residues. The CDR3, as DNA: TGTGCCATCAGTGAGTTCCAACTTGTCCCAGATACGCAGTATTTT. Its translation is CAISEFQLVPDTQYF.

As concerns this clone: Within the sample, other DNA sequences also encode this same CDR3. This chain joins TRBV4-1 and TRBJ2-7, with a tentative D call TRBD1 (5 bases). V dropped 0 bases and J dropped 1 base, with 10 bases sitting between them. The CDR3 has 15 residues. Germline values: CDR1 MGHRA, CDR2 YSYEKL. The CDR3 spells CASSQERTPSYEQYF. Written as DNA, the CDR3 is TGCGCCAGCAGCCAAGAGAGGACACCTTCCTACGAGCAGTACTTC.

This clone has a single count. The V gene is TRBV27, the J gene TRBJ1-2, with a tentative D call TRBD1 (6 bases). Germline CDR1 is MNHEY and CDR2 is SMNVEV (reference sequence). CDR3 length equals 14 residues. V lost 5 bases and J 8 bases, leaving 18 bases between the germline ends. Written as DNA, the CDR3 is TGTGCCAGCAGTGCCGGGGGGCTTTCGCGGGGCTACACCTTC. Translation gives CASSAGGLSRGYTF.

The CDR3 DNA reads as TGTGCCAGCAGCTTAAGGGGGGGGATAAACAGCTACGAGCAGTACTTC. Translating it yields CASSLRGGINSYEQYF. This chain joins TRBV11-2 and TRBJ2-7, with TRBD2 as a possible D gene (7 bases). CDR1 and CDR2 (germline): SGHAT, FQNNGV. This CDR3 region has 16 residues. Trimming removed 2 bases at V and 3 bases at J, with 17 bases between.

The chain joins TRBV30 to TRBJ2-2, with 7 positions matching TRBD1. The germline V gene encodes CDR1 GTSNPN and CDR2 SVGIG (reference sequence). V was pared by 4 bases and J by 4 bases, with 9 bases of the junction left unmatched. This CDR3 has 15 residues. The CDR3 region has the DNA TGTGCCTGGACCCACCGGGACAGAGTCACCGGGGAGCTGTTTTTT. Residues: CAWTHRDRVTGELFF.

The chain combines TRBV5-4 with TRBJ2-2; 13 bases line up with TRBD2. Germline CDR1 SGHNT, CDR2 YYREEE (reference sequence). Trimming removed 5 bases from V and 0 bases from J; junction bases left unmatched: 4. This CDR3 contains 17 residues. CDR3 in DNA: TGTGCCAGCAGACCGGGACTAGCGGGGACGAACACCGGGGAGCTGTTTTTT. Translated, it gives CASRPGLAGTNTGELFF.

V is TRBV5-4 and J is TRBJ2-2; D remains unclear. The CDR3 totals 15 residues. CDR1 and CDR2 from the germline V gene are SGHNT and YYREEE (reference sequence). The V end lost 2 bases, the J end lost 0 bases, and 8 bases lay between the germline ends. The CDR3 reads CASSLSQTNTGELFF. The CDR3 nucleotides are TGTGCCAGCAGCTTATCACAGACGAACACCGGGGAGCTGTTTTTT.

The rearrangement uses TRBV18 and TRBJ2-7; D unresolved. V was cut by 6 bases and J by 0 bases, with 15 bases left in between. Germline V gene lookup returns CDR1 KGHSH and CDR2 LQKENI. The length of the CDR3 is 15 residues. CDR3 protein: CASSLPPTASYEQYF. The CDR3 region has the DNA TGTGCCAGCTCTCTCCCTCCTACAGCCTCCTACGAGCAGTACTTC. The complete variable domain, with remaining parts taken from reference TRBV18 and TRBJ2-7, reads NAGVMQNPRHLVRRRGQEARLRCSPMKGHSHVYWYRQLPEEGLKFMVYLQKENIIDESGMPKERFSAEFPKEGPSILRIQQVVRGDSAAYFCASSLPPTASYEQYFGPGTRLTVT.

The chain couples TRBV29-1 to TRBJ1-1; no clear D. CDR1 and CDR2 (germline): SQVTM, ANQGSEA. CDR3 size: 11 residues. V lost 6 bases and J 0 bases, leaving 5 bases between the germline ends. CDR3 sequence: CSVTLNTEAFF. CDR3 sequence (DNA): TGCAGCGTGACACTGAACACTGAAGCTTTCTTT.

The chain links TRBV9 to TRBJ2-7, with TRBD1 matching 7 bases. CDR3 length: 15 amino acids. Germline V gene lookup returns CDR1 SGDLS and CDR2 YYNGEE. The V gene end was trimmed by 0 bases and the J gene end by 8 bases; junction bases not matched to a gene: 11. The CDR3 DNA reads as TGTGCCAGCAGCGTAGCAGGGGGTGGGTTTGTTAAGCAGTACTTC. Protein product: CASSVAGGGFVKQYF.

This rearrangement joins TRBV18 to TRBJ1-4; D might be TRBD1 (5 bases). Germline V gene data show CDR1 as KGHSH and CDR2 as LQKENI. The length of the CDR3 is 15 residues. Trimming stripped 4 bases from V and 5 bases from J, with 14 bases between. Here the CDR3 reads CASSRAQVGNEKLFF. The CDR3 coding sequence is TGTGCCAGCTCACGGGCACAGGTAGGCAATGAAAAACTGTTTTTT. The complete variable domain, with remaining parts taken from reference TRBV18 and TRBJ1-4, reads NAGVMQNPRHLVRRRGQEARLRCSPMKGHSHVYWYRQLPEEGLKFMVYLQKENIIDESGMPKERFSAEFPKEGPSILRIQQVVRGDSAAYFCASSRAQVGNEKLFFGSGTQLSVL.